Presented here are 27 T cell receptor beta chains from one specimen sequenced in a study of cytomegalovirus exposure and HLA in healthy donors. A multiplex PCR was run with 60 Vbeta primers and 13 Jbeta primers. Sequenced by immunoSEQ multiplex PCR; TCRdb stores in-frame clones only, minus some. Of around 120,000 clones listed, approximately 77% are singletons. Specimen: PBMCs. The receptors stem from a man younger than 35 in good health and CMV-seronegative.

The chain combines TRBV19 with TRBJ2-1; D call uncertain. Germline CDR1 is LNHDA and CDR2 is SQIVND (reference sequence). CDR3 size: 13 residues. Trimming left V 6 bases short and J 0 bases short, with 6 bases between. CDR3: CASSIGSYNEQFF. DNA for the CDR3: TGTGCCAGTAGCATCGGCTCCTACAATGAGCAGTTCTTC.

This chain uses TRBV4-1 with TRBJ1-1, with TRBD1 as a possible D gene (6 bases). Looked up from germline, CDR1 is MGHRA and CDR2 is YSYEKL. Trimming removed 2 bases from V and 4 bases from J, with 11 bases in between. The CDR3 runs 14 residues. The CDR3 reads CASSQYTGSTEAFF. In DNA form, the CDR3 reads TGCGCCAGCAGCCAATACACAGGGAGCACTGAAGCTTTCTTT.

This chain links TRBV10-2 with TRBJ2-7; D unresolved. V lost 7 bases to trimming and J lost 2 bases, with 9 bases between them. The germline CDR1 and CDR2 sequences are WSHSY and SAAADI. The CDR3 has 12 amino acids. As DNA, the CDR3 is TGCGCCAGCAACGACGGAGCCTACGAGCAGTACTTC. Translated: CASNDGAYEQYF.

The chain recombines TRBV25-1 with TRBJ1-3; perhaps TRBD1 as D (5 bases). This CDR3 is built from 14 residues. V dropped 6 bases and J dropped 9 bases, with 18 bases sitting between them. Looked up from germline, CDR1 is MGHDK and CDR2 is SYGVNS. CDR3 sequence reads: CASSSHTTAGTIYF. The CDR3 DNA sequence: TGTGCCAGCAGCTCCCATACGACAGCCGGCACCATATATTTT. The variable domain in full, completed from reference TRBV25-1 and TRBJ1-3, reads EADIYQTPRYLVIGTGKKITLECSQTMGHDKMYWYQQDPGMELHLIHYSYGVNSTEKGDLSSESTVSRIRTEHFPLTLESARPSHTSQYLCASSSHTTAGTIYFGEGSWLTVV.

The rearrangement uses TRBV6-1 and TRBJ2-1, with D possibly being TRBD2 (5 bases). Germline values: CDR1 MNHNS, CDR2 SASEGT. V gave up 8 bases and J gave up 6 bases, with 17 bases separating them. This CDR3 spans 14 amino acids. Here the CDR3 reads CASGLTGIRNEQFF. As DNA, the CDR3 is TGTGCCAGCGGCCTTACGGGGATACGCAATGAGCAGTTCTTC.

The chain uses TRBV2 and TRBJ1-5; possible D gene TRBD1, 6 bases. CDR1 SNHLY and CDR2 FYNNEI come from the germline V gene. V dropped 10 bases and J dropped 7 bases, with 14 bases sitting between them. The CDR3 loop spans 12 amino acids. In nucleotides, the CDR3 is TGTGCCATTAGGGGGTCGAACCAGCCCCAGCATTTT. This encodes CAIRGSNQPQHF.

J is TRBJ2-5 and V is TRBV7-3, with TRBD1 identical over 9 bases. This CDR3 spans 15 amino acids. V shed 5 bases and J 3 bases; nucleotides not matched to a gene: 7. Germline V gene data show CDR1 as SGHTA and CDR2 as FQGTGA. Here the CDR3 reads CASSLPGQGEETQYF. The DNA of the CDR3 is TGTGCCAGCAGCCTCCCGGGACAGGGAGAAGAGACCCAGTACTTC.

The CDR3 DNA reads TGTGCCAGCAGTGAGTGGGGACAGGGGTCACCCTACGAGCAGTACTTC. This codes for CASSEWGQGSPYEQYF. V and J are TRBV2 and TRBJ2-7; 10 nucleotides line up with TRBD1. V was clipped by 3 bases and J by 2 bases; unmatched bases: 7. CDR1 is SNHLY, CDR2 FYNNEI, per germline. The CDR3 consists of 16 residues.

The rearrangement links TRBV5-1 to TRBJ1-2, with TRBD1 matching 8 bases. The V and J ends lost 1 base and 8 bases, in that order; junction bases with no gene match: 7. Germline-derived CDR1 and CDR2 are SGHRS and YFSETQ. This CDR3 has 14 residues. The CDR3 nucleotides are TGCGCCAGCAGCTTGTCGTCAGGGGGCCTCGGCTACACCTTC. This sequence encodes CASSLSSGGLGYTF.

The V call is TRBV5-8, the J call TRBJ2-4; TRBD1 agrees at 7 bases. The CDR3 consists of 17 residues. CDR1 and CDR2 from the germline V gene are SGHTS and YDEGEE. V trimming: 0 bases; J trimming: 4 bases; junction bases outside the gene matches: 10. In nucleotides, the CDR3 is TGTGCCAGCAGCTTGGCCAAGTTTACGGACAGGAAAAACATTCAGTACTTC. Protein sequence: CASSLAKFTDRKNIQYF. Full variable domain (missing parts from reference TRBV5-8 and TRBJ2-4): EAGVTQSPTHLIKTRGQQATLRCSPISGHTSVYWYQQALGLGLQFLLWYDEGEERNRGNFPPRFSGRQFPNYSSELNVNALELEDSALYLCASSLAKFTDRKNIQYFGAGTRLSVL.

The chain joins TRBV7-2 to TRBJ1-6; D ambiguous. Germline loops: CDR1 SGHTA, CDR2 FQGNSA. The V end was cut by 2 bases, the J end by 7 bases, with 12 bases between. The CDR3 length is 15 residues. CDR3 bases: TGTGCCAGCAGCTTAAGCCCAAGACTCAATTCACCCCTCCACTTT. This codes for CASSLSPRLNSPLHF.

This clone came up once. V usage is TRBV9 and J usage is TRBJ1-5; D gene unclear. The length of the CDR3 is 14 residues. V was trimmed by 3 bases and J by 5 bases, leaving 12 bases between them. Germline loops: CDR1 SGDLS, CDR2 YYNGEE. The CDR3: CASSGPLSDQPQHF. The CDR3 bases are TGTGCCAGCAGCGGGCCCCTGTCCGATCAGCCCCAGCATTTT.

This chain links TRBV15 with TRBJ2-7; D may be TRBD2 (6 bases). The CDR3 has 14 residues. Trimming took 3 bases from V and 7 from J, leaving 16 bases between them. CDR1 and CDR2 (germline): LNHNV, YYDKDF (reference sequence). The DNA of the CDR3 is TGTGCCACCAGCAGGACCACCTCCAGCGGGGAGCAGTACTTC. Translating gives CATSRTTSSGEQYF. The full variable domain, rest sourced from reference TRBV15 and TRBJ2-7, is DAMVIQNPRYQVTQFGKPVTLSCSQTLNHNVMYWYQQKSSQAPKLLFHYYDKDFNNEADTPDNFQSRRPNTSFCFLDIRSPGLGDTAMYLCATSRTTSSGEQYFGPGTRLTVT.

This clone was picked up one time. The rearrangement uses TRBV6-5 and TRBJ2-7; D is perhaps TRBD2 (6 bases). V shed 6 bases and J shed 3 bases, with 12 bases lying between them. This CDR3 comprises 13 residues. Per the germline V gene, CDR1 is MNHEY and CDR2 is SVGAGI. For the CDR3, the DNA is TGTGCCAGCAGCCTCGGGACTCTCTACGAGCAGTACTTC. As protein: CASSLGTLYEQYF.

Here the CDR3 reads CASSLGTPDGYTF. In nucleotides, the CDR3 is TGCGCCAGCAGCTTGGGGACTCCCGATGGCTACACCTTC. V and J are TRBV5-1 and TRBJ1-2; D gene ambiguous. The V gene lost 0 bases and the J gene lost 6 bases, with 9 bases spanning the gap. CDR1 SGHRS and CDR2 YFSETQ come from the germline V gene. The CDR3 is 13 amino acids.

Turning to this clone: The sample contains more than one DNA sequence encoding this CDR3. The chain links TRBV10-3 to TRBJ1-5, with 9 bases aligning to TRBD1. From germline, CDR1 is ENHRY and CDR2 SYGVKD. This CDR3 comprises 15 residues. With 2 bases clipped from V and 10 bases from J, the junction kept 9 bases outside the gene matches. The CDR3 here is CAISEDDRGVQPQHF. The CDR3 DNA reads TGTGCCATCAGTGAGGATGACAGGGGGGTTCAACCCCAGCATTTT.

CDR3 coding DNA: TGTGCCAGCAGTGAGGGAGGGGGTCACACTGAAGCTTTCTTT. Translating it yields CASSEGGGHTEAFF. This chain links TRBV2 with TRBJ1-1, with a possible D match to TRBD1 (6 bases). Germline loops: CDR1 SNHLY, CDR2 FYNNEI. V was trimmed by 3 bases and J by 3 bases, leaving 11 bases between them. This CDR3 comprises 14 residues.

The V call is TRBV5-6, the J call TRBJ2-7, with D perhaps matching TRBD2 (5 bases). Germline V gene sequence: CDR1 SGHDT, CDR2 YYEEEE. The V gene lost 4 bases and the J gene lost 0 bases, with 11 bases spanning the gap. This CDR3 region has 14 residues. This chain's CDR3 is CASSPVGSSYEQYF. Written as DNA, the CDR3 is TGTGCCAGCAGCCCGGTAGGGAGCTCCTACGAGCAGTACTTC.

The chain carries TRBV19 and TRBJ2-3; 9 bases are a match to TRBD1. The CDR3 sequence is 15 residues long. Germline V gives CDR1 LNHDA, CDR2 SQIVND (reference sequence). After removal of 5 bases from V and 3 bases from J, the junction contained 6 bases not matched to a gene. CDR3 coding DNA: TGTGCCAGTAGTCCCCGGGACAGGGCGACAGATACGCAGTATTTT. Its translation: CASSPRDRATDTQYF.

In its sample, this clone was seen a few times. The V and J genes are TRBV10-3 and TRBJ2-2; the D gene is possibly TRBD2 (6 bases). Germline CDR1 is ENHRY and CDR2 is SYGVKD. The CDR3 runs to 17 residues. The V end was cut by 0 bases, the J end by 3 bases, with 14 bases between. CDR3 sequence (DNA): TGTGCCATCAGTGAGTCGTTGACTAGTCTCGACACCGGGGAGCTGTTTTTT. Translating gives CAISESLTSLDTGELFF.

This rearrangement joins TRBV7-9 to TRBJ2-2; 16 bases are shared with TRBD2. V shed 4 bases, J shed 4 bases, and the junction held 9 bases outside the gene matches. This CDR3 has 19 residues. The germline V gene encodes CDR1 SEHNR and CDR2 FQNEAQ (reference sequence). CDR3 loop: CASSSAGLAGGPGTGELFF. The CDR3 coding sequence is TGTGCCAGCAGCTCCGCGGGACTAGCGGGGGGGCCGGGCACCGGGGAGCTGTTTTTT.

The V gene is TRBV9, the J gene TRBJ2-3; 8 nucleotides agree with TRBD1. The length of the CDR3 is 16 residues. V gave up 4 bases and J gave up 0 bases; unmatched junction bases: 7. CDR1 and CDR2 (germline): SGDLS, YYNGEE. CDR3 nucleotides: TGTGCCAGCAGCCCGCCCGGGACAGGTAGCACAGATACGCAGTATTTT. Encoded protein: CASSPPGTGSTDTQYF.

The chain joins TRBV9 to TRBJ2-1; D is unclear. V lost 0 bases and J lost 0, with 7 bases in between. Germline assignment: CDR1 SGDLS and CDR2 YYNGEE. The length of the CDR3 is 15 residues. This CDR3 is CASSVGHISYNEQFF. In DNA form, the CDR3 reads TGTGCCAGCAGCGTAGGACACATCTCCTACAATGAGCAGTTCTTC.

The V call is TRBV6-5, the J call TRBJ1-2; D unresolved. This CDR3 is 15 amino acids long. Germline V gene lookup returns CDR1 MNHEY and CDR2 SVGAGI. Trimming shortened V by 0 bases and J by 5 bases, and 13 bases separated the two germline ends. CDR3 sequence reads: CASSYSGVPGYGYTF. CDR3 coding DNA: TGTGCCAGCAGTTACTCTGGGGTCCCGGGGTATGGCTACACCTTC.

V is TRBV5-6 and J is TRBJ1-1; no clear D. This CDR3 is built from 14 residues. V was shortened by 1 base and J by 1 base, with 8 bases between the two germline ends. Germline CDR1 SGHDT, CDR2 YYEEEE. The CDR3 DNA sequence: TGTGCCAGCAGCTTGAAGGGAGGGAACACTGAAGCTTTCTTT. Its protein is CASSLKGGNTEAFF.

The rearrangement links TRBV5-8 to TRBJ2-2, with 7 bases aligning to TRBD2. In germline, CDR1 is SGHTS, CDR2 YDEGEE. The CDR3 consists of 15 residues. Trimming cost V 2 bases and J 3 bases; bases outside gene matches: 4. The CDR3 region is CASSLTSDHTGELFF. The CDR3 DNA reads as TGTGCCAGCAGCTTAACTAGCGATCACACCGGGGAGCTGTTTTTT.

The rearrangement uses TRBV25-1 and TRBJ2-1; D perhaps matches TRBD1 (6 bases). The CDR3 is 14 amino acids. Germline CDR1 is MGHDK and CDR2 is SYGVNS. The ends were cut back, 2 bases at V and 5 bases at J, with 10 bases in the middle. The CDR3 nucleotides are TGTGCCAGCAGTGAAGTCGACAGGCACAATGAGCAGTTCTTC. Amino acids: CASSEVDRHNEQFF.